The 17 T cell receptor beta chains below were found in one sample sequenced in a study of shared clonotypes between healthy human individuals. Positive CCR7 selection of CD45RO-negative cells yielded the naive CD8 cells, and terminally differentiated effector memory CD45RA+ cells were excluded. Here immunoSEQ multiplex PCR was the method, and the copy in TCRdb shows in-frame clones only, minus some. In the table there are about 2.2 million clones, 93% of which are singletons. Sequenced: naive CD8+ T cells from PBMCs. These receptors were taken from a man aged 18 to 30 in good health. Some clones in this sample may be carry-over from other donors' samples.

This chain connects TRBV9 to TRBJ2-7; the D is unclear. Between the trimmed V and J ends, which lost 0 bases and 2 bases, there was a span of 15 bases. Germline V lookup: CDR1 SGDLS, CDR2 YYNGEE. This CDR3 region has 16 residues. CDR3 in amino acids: CASSVEVTQNTYEQYF. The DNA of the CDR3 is TGTGCCAGCAGCGTAGAGGTGACTCAAAACACCTACGAGCAGTACTTC.

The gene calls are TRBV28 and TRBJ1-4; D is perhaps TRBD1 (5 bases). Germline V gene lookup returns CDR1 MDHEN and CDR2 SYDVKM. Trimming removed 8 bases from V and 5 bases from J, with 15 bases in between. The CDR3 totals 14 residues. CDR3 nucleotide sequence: TGTGCCAGCCTCCAGGGACGGGAGAATGAAAAACTGTTTTTT. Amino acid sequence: CASLQGRENEKLFF.

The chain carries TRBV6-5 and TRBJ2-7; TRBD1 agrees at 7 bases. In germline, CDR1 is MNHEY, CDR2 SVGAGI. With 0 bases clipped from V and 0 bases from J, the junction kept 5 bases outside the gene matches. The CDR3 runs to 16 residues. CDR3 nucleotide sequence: TGTGCCAGCAGTTACTCTACGGGACAGCGCTCCTACGAGCAGTACTTC. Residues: CASSYSTGQRSYEQYF.

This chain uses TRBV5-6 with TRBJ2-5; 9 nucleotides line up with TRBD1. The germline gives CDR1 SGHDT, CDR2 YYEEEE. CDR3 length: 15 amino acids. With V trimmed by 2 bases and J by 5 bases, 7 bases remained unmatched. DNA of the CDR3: TGTGCCAGCAGCTTTGGGACAGGGCTTTTTGAGACCCAGTACTTC. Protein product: CASSFGTGLFETQYF.

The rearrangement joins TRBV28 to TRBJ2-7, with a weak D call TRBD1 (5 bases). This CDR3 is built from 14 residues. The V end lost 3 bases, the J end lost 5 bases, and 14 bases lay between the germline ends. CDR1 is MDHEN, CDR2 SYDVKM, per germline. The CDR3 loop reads CASSLGRDQDEQYF. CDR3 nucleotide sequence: TGTGCCAGCAGTTTGGGCAGGGATCAGGACGAGCAGTACTTC. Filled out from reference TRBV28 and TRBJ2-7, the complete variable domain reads DVKVTQSSRYLVKRTGEKVFLECVQDMDHENMFWYRQDPGLGLRLIYFSYDVKMKEKGDIPEGYSVSREKKERFSLILESASTNQTSMYLCASSLGRDQDEQYFGPGTRLTVT.

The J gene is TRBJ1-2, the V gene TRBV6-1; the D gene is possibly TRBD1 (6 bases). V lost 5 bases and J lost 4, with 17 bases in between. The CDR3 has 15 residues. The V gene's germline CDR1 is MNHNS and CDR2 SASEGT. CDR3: CASSLGQSPFYGYTF. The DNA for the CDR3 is TGTGCCAGCAGTCTTGGACAGTCACCATTCTATGGCTACACCTTC.

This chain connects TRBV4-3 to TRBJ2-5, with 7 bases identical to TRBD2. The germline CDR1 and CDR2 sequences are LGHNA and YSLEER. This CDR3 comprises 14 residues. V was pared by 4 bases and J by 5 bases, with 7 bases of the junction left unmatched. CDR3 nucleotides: TGCGCCAGCAGCCCGGCGCTGCGGGGGGAGACCCAGTACTTC. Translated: CASSPALRGETQYF.

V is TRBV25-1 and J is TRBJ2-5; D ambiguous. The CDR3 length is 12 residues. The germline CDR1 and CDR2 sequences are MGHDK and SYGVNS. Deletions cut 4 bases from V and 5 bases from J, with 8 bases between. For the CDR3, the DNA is TGTGCCAGCAGTGCCCTTTCCGAGACCCAGTACTTC. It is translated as CASSALSETQYF.

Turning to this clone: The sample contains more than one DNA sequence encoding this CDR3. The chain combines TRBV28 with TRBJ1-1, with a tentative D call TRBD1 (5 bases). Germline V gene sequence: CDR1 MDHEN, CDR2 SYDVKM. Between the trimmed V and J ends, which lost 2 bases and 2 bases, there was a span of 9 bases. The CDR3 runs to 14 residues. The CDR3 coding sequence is TGTGCCAGCAGTTTAAGGGGAGGAAACACTGAAGCTTTCTTT. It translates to CASSLRGGNTEAFF.

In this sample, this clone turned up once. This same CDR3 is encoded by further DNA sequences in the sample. The DNA for the CDR3 is TGTGCCAGCAGTCCCACAGGGGCCTACGAGCAGTACTTC. Protein: CASSPTGAYEQYF. The V and J genes are TRBV28 and TRBJ2-7; 7 bases map to TRBD1. The CDR3 runs to 13 residues. V dropped 5 bases and J dropped 2; count of bases not matched to a gene: 3. The V gene's germline CDR1 is MDHEN and CDR2 SYDVKM.

The CDR3 DNA reads as TGTGCCAGCAGACGTAGAGGGGGCATGGGGGAGACCCAGTACTTC. Its protein product is CASRRRGGMGETQYF. The V gene is TRBV7-9, the J gene TRBJ2-5; 7 bases are shared with TRBD1. CDR3 length: 15 residues. Germline lookup yields CDR1 SEHNR and CDR2 FQNEAQ (reference sequence). Germline trimming cut 6 bases from V and 5 bases from J; bases unmatched to any gene: 12.

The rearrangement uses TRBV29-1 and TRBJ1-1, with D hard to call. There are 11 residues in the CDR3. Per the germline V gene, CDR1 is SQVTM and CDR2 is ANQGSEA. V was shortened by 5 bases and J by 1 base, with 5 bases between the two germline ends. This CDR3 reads CSVSANTEAFF. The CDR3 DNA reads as TGCAGCGTTTCTGCGAACACTGAAGCTTTCTTT. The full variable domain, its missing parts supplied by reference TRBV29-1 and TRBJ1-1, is SAVISQKPSRDICQRGTSLTIQCQVDSQVTMMFWYRQQPGQSLTLIATANQGSEATYESGFVIDKFPISRPNLTFSTLTVSNMSPEDSSIYLCSVSANTEAFFGQGTRLTVV.

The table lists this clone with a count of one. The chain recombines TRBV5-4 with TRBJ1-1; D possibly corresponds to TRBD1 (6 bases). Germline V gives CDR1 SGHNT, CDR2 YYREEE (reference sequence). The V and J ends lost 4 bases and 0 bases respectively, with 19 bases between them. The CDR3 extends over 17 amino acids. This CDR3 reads CASSPGRDIRLNTEAFF. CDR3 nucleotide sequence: TGTGCCAGCAGCCCGGGCCGGGACATTCGTCTGAACACTGAAGCTTTCTTT.

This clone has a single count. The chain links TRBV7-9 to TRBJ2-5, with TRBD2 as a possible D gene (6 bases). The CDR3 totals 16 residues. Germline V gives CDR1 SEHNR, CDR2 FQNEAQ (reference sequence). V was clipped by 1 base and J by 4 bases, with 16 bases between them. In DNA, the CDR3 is TGTGCCAGCAGCTTAGAGGACCAGGGACTGAGAGAGACCCAGTACTTC. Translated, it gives CASSLEDQGLRETQYF.

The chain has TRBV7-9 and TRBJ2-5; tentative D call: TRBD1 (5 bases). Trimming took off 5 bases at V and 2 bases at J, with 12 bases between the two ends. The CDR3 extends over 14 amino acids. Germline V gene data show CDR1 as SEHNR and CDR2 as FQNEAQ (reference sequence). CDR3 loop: CASSRAGFQETQYF. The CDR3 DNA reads TGTGCCAGCAGCCGGGCAGGGTTTCAAGAGACCCAGTACTTC.

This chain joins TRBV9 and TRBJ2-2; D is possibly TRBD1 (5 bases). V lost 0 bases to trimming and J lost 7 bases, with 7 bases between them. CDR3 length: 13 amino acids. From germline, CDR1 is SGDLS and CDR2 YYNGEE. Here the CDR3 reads CASSVEGDGELFF. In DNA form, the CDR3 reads TGTGCCAGCAGCGTAGAAGGGGACGGGGAGCTGTTTTTT. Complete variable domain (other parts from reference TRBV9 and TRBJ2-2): DSGVTQTPKHLITATGQRVTLRCSPRSGDLSVYWYQQSLDQGLQFLIQYYNGEERAKGNILERFSAQQFPDLHSELNLSSLELGDSALYFCASSVEGDGELFFGEGSRLTVL.

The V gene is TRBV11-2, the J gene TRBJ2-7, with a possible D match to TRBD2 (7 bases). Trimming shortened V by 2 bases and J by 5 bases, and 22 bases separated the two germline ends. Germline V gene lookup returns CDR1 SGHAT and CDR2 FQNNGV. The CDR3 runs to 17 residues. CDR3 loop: CASSLPRGAGGFHEQYF. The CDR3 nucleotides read TGTGCCAGCAGCTTACCCCGGGGGGCCGGGGGGTTCCACGAGCAGTACTTC. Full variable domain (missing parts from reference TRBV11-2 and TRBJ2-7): EAGVAQSPRYKIIEKRQSVAFWCNPISGHATLYWYQQILGQGPKLLIQFQNNGVVDDSQLPKDRFSAERLKGVDSTLKIQPAKLEDSAVYLCASSLPRGAGGFHEQYFGPGTRLTVT.